This T cell receptor beta chain came from a study of blood T cell repertoires in COVID-19. Individuals aged roughly 18 to 100 years were recruited from 24 US areas. The CDR3 contains 12 residues. V trimming: 5 bases; J trimming: 9 bases; junction bases outside the gene matches: 4. Germline assignment: CDR1 SGHKS and CDR2 YYEKEE (reference sequence). As processed by the authors: How many nucleated cells were present was estimated from reference gene primer amplification. Sequenced by immunoSEQ multiplex PCR; TCRdb stores in-frame clones only, minus some. V and J calls plus clone size are reproduced from that table; the DNA served to infer D and trimming. Of 350,000 to 550,000 clones in the sample, approximately 92% were seen once.

Sequencing used PBMCs or T cells enriched from blood (not recorded which). The TCR originated in a man aged 30-40 years who had recovered from COVID-19. This chain uses TRBV5-5 with TRBJ2-1, with TRBD2 identical over 8 bases. The CDR3 is CASRRTSGEQFF. CDR3 DNA sequence: TGTGCCAGCAGGCGTACTAGCGGTGAGCAGTTCTTC.